This record looks at one T cell receptor beta chain sequence and its context. These data originate in a study of control samples from healthy donors and cancer patients. The junction had 8 bases not matched to a gene; V was cut back by 7 bases and J by 3 bases. CDR3 length: 15 residues. CDR1 LNHDA and CDR2 SQIVND come from the germline V gene (reference sequence). The data were produced by immunoSEQ multiplex PCR, yet TCRdb's version contains in-frame clones alone and is incomplete. Here the sample spans approximately 90,000 clones, around 84% being singletons. The specimen was PBMCs. This clonotype was sampled from a man between 65 and 80 years old with lung cancer. This sequence joins TRBV19 and TRBJ2-1; 8 nucleotides align to TRBD2. The CDR3: CASTRAGVIYNEQFF. The CDR3, as DNA: TGTGCCAGTACCCGAGCGGGGGTGATCTACAATGAGCAGTTCTTC.